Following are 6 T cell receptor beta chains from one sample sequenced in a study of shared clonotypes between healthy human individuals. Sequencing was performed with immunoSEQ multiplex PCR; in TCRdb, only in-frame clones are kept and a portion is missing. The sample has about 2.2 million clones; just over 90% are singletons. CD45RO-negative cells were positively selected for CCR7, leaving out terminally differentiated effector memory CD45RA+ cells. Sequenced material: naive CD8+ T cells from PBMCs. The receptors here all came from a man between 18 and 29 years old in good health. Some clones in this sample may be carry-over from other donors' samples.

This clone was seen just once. DNA for the CDR3: TGTGCTAGTGGTTTCCACCTCCGGGAGACTCCCACGTACAATGAGCAGTTCTTC. This codes for CASGFHLRETPTYNEQFF. The J gene is TRBJ2-1, the V gene TRBV12-5; weak D call: TRBD2 (6 bases). Germline CDR1 and CDR2: LGHNT and FRNRAP. The CDR3 contains 18 residues. The V and J ends lost 3 bases and 4 bases respectively, with 22 bases between them. Together with reference TRBV12-5 and TRBJ2-1, the CDR3 gives the full variable domain: DARVTQTPRHKVTEMGQEVTMRCQPILGHNTVFWYRQTMMQGLELLAYFRNRAPLDDSGMPKDRFSAEMPDATLATLKIQPSEPRDSAVYFCASGFHLRETPTYNEQFFGPGTRLTVL.

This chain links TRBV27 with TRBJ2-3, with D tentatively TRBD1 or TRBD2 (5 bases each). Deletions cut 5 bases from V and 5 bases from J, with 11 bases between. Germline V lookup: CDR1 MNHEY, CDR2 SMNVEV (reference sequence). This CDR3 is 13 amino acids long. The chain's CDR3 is CASSRFGGDTQYF. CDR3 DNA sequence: TGTGCCAGCAGTAGGTTTGGGGGAGATACGCAGTATTTT.

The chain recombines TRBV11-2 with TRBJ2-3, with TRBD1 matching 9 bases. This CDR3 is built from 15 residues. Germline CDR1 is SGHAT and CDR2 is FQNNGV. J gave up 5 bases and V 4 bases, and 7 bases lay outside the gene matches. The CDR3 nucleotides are TGTGCCAGCAGCTCCGGACAGGGGCGAGGAGATACGCAGTATTTT. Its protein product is CASSSGQGRGDTQYF. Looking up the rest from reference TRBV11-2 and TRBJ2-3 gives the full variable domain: EAGVAQSPRYKIIEKRQSVAFWCNPISGHATLYWYQQILGQGPKLLIQFQNNGVVDDSQLPKDRFSAERLKGVDSTLKIQPAKLEDSAVYLCASSSGQGRGDTQYFGPGTRLTVL.

The CDR3 nucleotides are TGTGCCAGCAGTTACCTTGATGCCCTGGGGACCACTGAAGCTTTCTTT. This encodes CASSYLDALGTTEAFF. The genes are TRBV6-5 and TRBJ1-1, with a tentative D call TRBD1 (5 bases). CDR1 is MNHEY and CDR2 is SVGAGI in the germline V gene. V lost 2 bases, J lost 4 bases, and 17 bases lay in between. This CDR3 has 16 amino acids.

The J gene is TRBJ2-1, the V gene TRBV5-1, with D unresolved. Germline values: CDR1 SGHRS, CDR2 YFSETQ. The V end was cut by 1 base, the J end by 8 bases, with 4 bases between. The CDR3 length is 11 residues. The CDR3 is CASSLWDEQFF. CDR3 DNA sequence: TGCGCCAGCAGCTTGTGGGATGAGCAGTTCTTC.

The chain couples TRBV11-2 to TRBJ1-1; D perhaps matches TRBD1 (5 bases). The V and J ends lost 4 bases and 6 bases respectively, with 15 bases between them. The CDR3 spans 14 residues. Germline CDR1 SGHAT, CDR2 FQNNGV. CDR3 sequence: CASSSQTRGAEAFF. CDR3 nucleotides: TGTGCCAGCAGCTCCCAGACCCGAGGGGCTGAAGCTTTCTTT.